The clone carrying this T cell receptor (beta chain) appeared many times. This specimen belongs to a study of Graves' ophthalmopathy and Graves' hyperthyroidism. Researchers took RNA transcripts and amplified TCR beta CDR3 regions from them. A first-round RT-PCR used HTBI primers, followed by a second-round multiplex PCR. Each CDR3 protein gets one entry after TCRdb re-called the multiplex PCR reads with MiXCR. The sample holds over 500,000 distinct CDR3 sequences, 22% seen once. Thyroid ultrasound, orbital computed tomography, TRAb, serum thyroxine and clinical symptoms formed the basis of diagnosis. With 4 bases clipped from V and 4 bases from J, the junction kept 9 bases outside the gene matches. The CDR3 spans 15 residues. Germline CDR1 is MDHEN and CDR2 is SYDVKM.

Sequencing was carried out using peripheral blood. This chain links TRBV28 with TRBJ1-2; 7 nucleotides agree with TRBD1. This sequence was found in a woman under 30 with stable Graves' hyperthyroidism. Some clones in this sample may be carry-over from other donors' samples. The CDR3 loop is CASSSSFRGAYGYTF. CDR3 DNA: TGTGCCAGCAGTTCTTCCTTCAGGGGGGCCTATGGCTACACCTTC.